A single sample is the source of the 17 T cell receptor beta chains below, sequenced in a study of T-cell memory formation after mild COVID-19. TCRdb fed the 5' RACE reads into MiXCR, producing one record per CDR3 protein. The sample includes 200,000 to 300,000 distinct CDR3 sequences, 15% seen only once; the top ten take around 2.2%. The sample consisted of PBMCs or a T cell subset sorted from them (not recorded which). The receptor source for this set is an adult woman who had mild COVID-19 (a few samples of this study predate the infection). Cell type and time point are not known.

This clonotype was found a few times. The chain recombines TRBV4-1 with TRBJ2-5; D possibly corresponds to TRBD2 (7 bases). The CDR3 sequence is 13 residues long. The V gene lost 4 bases and the J gene lost 5 bases, with 11 bases spanning the gap. Per germline, CDR1 MGHRA and CDR2 YSYEKL. The CDR3 region has the DNA TGCGCCAGCAGCCGGGGGGGCAGGGAGACCCAGTACTTC. Protein: CASSRGGRETQYF.

The chain has TRBV7-6 and TRBJ1-1, with 9 bases aligning to TRBD1. Looked up from germline, CDR1 is SGHVS and CDR2 is FNYEAQ. CDR3 length: 15 residues. The V segment lost 1 base and the J segment 1 base; nucleotides outside the gene matches: 1. The CDR3 loop is CASSLEGQGNTEAFF. DNA of the CDR3: TGTGCCAGCAGCTTAGAGGGACAGGGGAACACTGAAGCTTTCTTT.

This clonotype was observed a few times. The V and J genes are TRBV29-1 and TRBJ2-7; 9 bases line up with TRBD2. This CDR3 is 13 amino acids long. Germline V gene sequence: CDR1 SQVTM, CDR2 ANQGSEA. Unmatched junction bases numbered 10, after V lost 7 bases and J lost 6 bases. This CDR3 is CSAGGRGSPEQYF. The CDR3 nucleotides are TGCAGCGCTGGCGGGAGGGGGTCCCCCGAGCAGTACTTC.

This clonotype was counted only a few times. V gene TRBV29-1 combines with J gene TRBJ1-1; possibly TRBD1 for D (5 bases). This CDR3 comprises 13 residues. V shed 6 bases and J shed 1 base, with 12 bases lying between them. Germline V gene lookup returns CDR1 SQVTM and CDR2 ANQGSEA. The CDR3 DNA reads TGCAGCGTCGCCCATGGGGGGAACACTGAAGCTTTCTTT. As protein: CSVAHGGNTEAFF.

The chain recombines TRBV5-1 with TRBJ2-1; 7 bases match TRBD2. The CDR3 is 16 residues long. In germline, CDR1 is SGHRS, CDR2 YFSETQ. V shed 4 bases and J 0 bases; nucleotides not matched to a gene: 7. The CDR3: CASSPTSDSSYNEQFF. The CDR3 DNA is TGCGCCAGCAGCCCTACTAGCGATAGCTCCTACAATGAGCAGTTCTTC.

This chain joins TRBV12-3 or TRBV12-4 and TRBJ2-7, with D maybe TRBD1 (6 bases). With 5 bases removed from V and 0 bases from J, the gap between germline ends came to 11 bases. The CDR3 spans 14 residues. The CDR3 region is CASSLGQISYEQYF. CDR3 nucleotides: TGTGCCAGCAGTCTCGGACAGATCTCCTACGAGCAGTACTTC.

This clonotype was seen ten or more times. The J gene is TRBJ1-5, the V gene TRBV5-1, with D possibly matching TRBD1 (6 bases). Trimming took off 1 base at V and 2 bases at J, with 10 bases between the two ends. The CDR3 runs 15 residues. CDR1 and CDR2 from the germline V gene are SGHRS and YFSETQ. CDR3 coding DNA: TGCGCCAGCAGCTTGATGCCAGGGGGCAATCAGCCCCAGCATTTT. This codes for CASSLMPGGNQPQHF.

The V and J genes are TRBV30 and TRBJ2-3; D not resolved. Trimming took 0 bases from V and 6 from J, leaving 13 bases between them. Germline CDR1 and CDR2: GTSNPN and SVGIG (reference sequence). This CDR3 contains 14 residues. The CDR3 sequence: CAWSVNGFSDTQYF. The CDR3 DNA reads TGTGCCTGGAGTGTAAATGGTTTTAGCGATACGCAGTATTTT.

This chain connects TRBV12-3 or TRBV12-4 to TRBJ1-6, with D perhaps matching TRBD1 (6 bases). The V and J ends lost 8 bases and 5 bases respectively, with 13 bases between them. This CDR3 is 14 amino acids long. CDR3 nucleotide sequence: TGTGCCAGCCTTAGGGGGACCCATAATTCACCCCTCCACTTT. Translation: CASLRGTHNSPLHF.

V gene TRBV12-3 or TRBV12-4 combines with J gene TRBJ2-2; 10 bases match TRBD2. CDR3 size: 18 residues. Trimming at V came to 2 bases and at J to 0 bases, leaving 6 bases not matched to a gene. The CDR3 bases are TGTGCCAGCAGTTTATTAGCGGGGGGCCTTTCGAACACCGGGGAGCTGTTTTTT. Amino acids: CASSLLAGGLSNTGELFF.

This clonotype appeared a few times. In DNA form, the CDR3 reads TGTGCCAGCAGTACGGCAGGGGGAAACACCATATATTTT. Its translation: CASSTAGGNTIYF. The V and J genes are TRBV7-8 and TRBJ1-3, with TRBD1 as a possible D gene (5 bases). The germline CDR1 and CDR2 sequences are SGHVS and FQNEAQ. This CDR3 is built from 13 residues. Trimming pared 6 bases from V and 4 bases from J, leaving 10 bases between.

This clonotype was seen ten or more times. The chain combines TRBV5-4 with TRBJ1-4, with TRBD1 matching 7 bases. Trimming at V came to 4 bases and at J to 3 bases, leaving 9 bases not matched to a gene. The germline CDR1 and CDR2 sequences are SGHNT and YYREEE (reference sequence). This CDR3 is built from 16 residues. CDR3 coding DNA: TGTGCCAGCAGCCTGACGACAGGGCGGCCTAATGAAAAACTGTTTTTT. It specifies CASSLTTGRPNEKLFF.

This clonotype was recorded many times. The genes are TRBV7-8 and TRBJ1-5; the match to TRBD1 covers 9 bases. The CDR3 is 17 amino acids. The V gene end was trimmed by 0 bases and the J gene end by 3 bases; junction bases not matched to a gene: 6. Per the germline V gene, CDR1 is SGHVS and CDR2 is FQNEAQ. As DNA, the CDR3 is TGTGCCAGCAGCTTAGCGCTGAGGACAGGGGTCAATCAGCCCCAGCATTTT. It yields the protein CASSLALRTGVNQPQHF.

This clonotype was counted only a few times. The chain recombines TRBV7-2 with TRBJ1-2; a possible D gene is TRBD1 (6 bases). V lost 1 base to trimming and J lost 7 bases, with 7 bases between them. Germline-derived CDR1 and CDR2 are SGHTA and FQGNSA. The CDR3 is 12 residues long. The CDR3 DNA sequence: TGTGCCAGCAGCTTAGTAGGGGGTGGCTACACCTTC. Protein: CASSLVGGGYTF.

The chain employs TRBV5-1 and TRBJ2-7; D perhaps matches TRBD1 (5 bases). Germline lookup yields CDR1 SGHRS and CDR2 YFSETQ. The CDR3 has 15 residues. Trimming cost V 5 bases and J 0 bases, with 15 bases left between them. The CDR3 loop is CASSYQTASSYEQYF. The CDR3 coding sequence is TGCGCCAGCAGTTACCAGACAGCTAGCTCCTACGAGCAGTACTTC.

This clonotype was observed at least ten times. The V call is TRBV12-3 or TRBV12-4, the J call TRBJ2-1; D not resolved. There are 13 residues in the CDR3. Trimming took 3 bases from V and 10 from J, leaving 13 bases between them. CDR3 in amino acids: CASSFVGVREQFF. CDR3 in DNA: TGTGCCAGCAGTTTTGTTGGGGTCCGGGAGCAGTTCTTC.

Concerning this clonotype: The DNA is omitted, as the CDR3 cannot be located on it reliably, and the CDR3 follows TCRdb's listing. The CDR3 reads CATSDLHRGTGELFFF. The chain joins TRBV24-1 to TRBJ2-2. Termini included, the CDR3 measures 16 amino acids. Germline-derived CDR1 and CDR2 are KGHDR and SFDVKD.